This TCR beta chain came from a study of cytomegalovirus exposure and HLA in healthy donors. Study-wide context: A subsequent analysis stated that the roughly 120 validation repertoires were run on the same platform as the roughly 670 first-cohort repertoires.

Profiling relied on immunoSEQ multiplex PCR, and the TCRdb table lists in-frame clones only, not all of them. In the table there are some 41,000 clones, 93% of which are singletons. Study-wide results and limits: According to a later analysis, TCR clusters from the first cohort tended to co-occur in the roughly 110 validation repertoires. Cytomegalovirus status, reportedly, was diagnosed with high specificity and sensitivity by the classifier. The authors confirmed in vitro that three CMV-associated chains were specific for CMV antigens.

The CDR3 runs to 13 residues. Germline trimming cut 4 bases from V and 7 bases from J; bases unmatched to any gene: 4. CDR1 is GTSNPN and CDR2 is SVGIG in the germline V gene (reference sequence). In regard to this clone: Its matching antigen is unknown.

The chain links TRBV30 to TRBJ2-2; the match to TRBD1 covers 9 bases. The sample consisted of PBMCs. The clonotype comes from a young woman in good health and CMV-seronegative. The CDR3 is CAWTETGGGELFF. In nucleotides, the CDR3 is TGTGCCTGGACCGAGACAGGGGGCGGGGAGCTGTTTTTT.